The 2 T cell receptor beta chains listed next were all sequenced from one sample in a study of T cell repertoires in aging, cancer and after chemotherapy. TCR beta rearrangements were amplified from peripheral blood genomic DNA. Multiplex touch-down PCR with TRB-A/B primers amplified rearranged V-D-J TRB sequences. TCRdb re-called the multiplex PCR reads through MiXCR, storing one row per CDR3 protein. The data show about 1,800 distinct CDR3 sequences, with about a third seen just once and less than 20% held by the top ten. The sequencing sample was made of blood. These receptors all stem from a human donor with a solid tumor.

This clonotype is large (0.1 to 1%). The chain uses TRBV7-3 and TRBJ2-3; D is perhaps TRBD2 (6 bases). Germline values: CDR1 SGHTA, CDR2 FQGTGA. The V end lost 3 bases, the J end lost 0 bases, and 13 bases lay between the germline ends. The CDR3 totals 16 residues. The CDR3 bases are TGTGCCAGCAGCTTGAGTAGGCGGGGAAGCACAGATACGCAGTATTTT. Translating it yields CASSLSRRGSTDTQYF.

This clonotype has more than one count but fewer than ten. V usage is TRBV27 and J usage is TRBJ2-7, with D unclear. The CDR3 runs 16 residues. CDR1 and CDR2 from the germline V gene are MNHEY and SMNVEV (reference sequence). With 5 bases removed from V and 2 bases from J, the gap between germline ends came to 19 bases. This CDR3 reads CASSPTPEQRAYEQYF. The CDR3 DNA is TGTGCCAGCAGTCCTACTCCGGAGCAGAGAGCCTACGAGCAGTACTTC.